This TCR beta chain derives from a study of blood T cell repertoires in COVID-19 (dated by TCRdb to the early 2020s). Study-level background: Collaborator samples came from the United States, Italy and Spain and covered acute and convalescent phases of COVID-19. The prospective study material was composed of cDNA or gDNA derived from T cells, B-cell-depleted T cells, or PBMCs. The dataset comprised deeply sampled blood TCRbeta repertoires from subjects exposed to, actively infected with, or recovered from COVID-19. A freely available public database, intended as a resource for researchers studying the immune response to SARS-CoV-2, is where the repertoires were released. The samples were drawn from two sources: the first 160 participants of the ongoing ImmuneRACE study, and 1,200 or so subjects contributed by 6 global collaborators. Sample metadata almost always included a de-identified subject ID, COVID-19 status, age in years and sex. Where HLA class I and class II types were available, the types were taken from metadata supplied by the sample provider, not from assay-based typing.

Cut back by 6 bases and 2 bases, the V and J ends lie 11 bases apart. According to the germline V gene (reference sequence), CDR1 reads MNHNY and CDR2 reads SVGAGI. The cysteine opens and the phenylalanine closes a CDR3 of 13 amino acids. This entry keeps only the CDR3 DNA: 39 bases, framed from base 1. Each collaborating institution followed its own protocols to collect whole blood in K2EDTA tubes. For TCRbeta analysis, collaborators shipped samples in one of three forms: frozen whole blood, isolated PBMCs, or DNA extracted from either of those sample types. Regarding this clone: The clone's antigen remains unknown. Base qualities are not recorded, but no much larger clone differs from it by a single base.

Points the paper makes about the study in general: The quantity of clinical and demographic metadata differed by source and by participant and was supplied without curation.

The immunoSEQ Assay, a bias-controlled multiplex PCR, was used to amplify TCRbeta CDR3 regions from genomic DNA. Turning to the authors' computational methods: Nucleated cell counts per sample were estimated from amplification of reference gene primers within the assay. Sequence reads were collapsed and filtered to measure the absolute abundance of every unique TCRbeta CDR3 rearrangement. Productive Simpson clonality was computed per sample as the square root of Simpson's diversity index over productive rearrangements. The clones in this table, taken by TCRdb from immuneACCESS, are in-frame only. Not every clone is retained; where verified, under half of the shortfall comes from an unresolved V gene, and the cause of the rest is unknown. V, J and clone size were drawn from that table, and D and trimming were deduced from the DNA. This sample gives approximately 20,000 clones in total; 65% to 90% of them show up just once. The top ten clonotypes cover 64% of the sample.

Input material: peripheral blood. Here the chain combines TRBV6-6 and TRBJ2-7; a weak D assignment points to TRBD1 (6 bases agree). The sequence derives from a man of 80 years or more with acute or convalescent COVID-19. The DNA sequence is given as TGTGCCAGCAGCTGGACAGACACCTACGAGCAGTACTTC. The resulting protein is CASSWTDTYEQYF.